This T cell receptor beta chain was retrieved from a study of cytomegalovirus exposure and HLA in healthy donors. Overall study results and limits: Highly shared sequence variants in one cluster were likely a sequencing artifact. Earlier analysis looked at TCR beta V segments, and most were productive about 90% or about 30% of the time. In a later analysis, TCR beta V- and J-gene trimming showed a link to a missense DCLRE1C variant.

Points on this clone: Its antigen is undetermined.

Trimming left V 4 bases short and J 7 bases short, with 13 bases between. From germline, CDR1 is LGHNA and CDR2 YNFKEQ. The CDR3 has 13 amino acids. PCR was performed using 60 Vbeta and 13 Jbeta primers. This table comes from immunoSEQ multiplex PCR, and its TCRdb copy is limited to in-frame clones, with some not included. Of hundreds of thousands of clones listed, approximately 80% are singletons. V is TRBV4-2 and J is TRBJ2-5, with D maybe TRBD2 (6 bases). What was sequenced was PBMCs. The receptor's source is a male donor in good health and CMV-seronegative. CDR3 bases: TGTGCCAGCAGCCTCCGGGCGCGGGGGACCCAGTACTTC. Its translation is CASSLRARGTQYF.